This T cell receptor (beta chain) was sequenced during a study of T cells after yellow fever vaccination. V was clipped by 3 bases and J by 0 bases, with 9 bases between them. The length of the CDR3 is 14 residues. The table lists this clonotype with many counts. TCRdb re-derived calls from the 5' RACE reads in MiXCR, one entry per CDR3 protein. The sample has hundreds of thousands of distinct CDR3 sequences; 8.7% are singletons. The receptor's source is a young man who received the YFV17D yellow fever vaccine. The source material was CD4+ T cells sorted from PBMCs, sampled 5 days after the yellow fever booster vaccination. The chain links TRBV12-3 or TRBV12-4 to TRBJ2-7; tentatively, D is TRBD2 (6 bases). CDR3 loop: CASSLAGSSYEQYF. In nucleotides, the CDR3 is TGTGCCAGCAGTTTGGCCGGGAGCTCCTACGAGCAGTACTTC.